The rows below give T cell receptor beta chains drawn from one sample of a study of cytomegalovirus exposure and HLA in healthy donors. Measured with immunoSEQ multiplex PCR; TCRdb has only the in-frame clones, and not every one. The table records some 150,000 clones, 60% to 80% of them present only once. The sample taken for sequencing was PBMCs. These receptors originate from a man between 60 and 75 years old in good health and CMV-seronegative. CDR3s include the opening cysteine and the closing phenylalanine or tryptophan. The order of the fields is D gene, V gene, J gene, clone size, CDR3 DNA, CDR3 protein. The D gene is left open where the match is weak. Only some rows state a clone size, as once, few, many or a class for expanded clones.

D: NA; V: TRBV28; J: TRBJ1-6; size: NA; DNA: TGTGCCAGCAGTTTGCAGGGGTCACCCCTCCACTTT; CDR3: CASSLQGSPLHF
D: TRBD2; V: TRBV7-8; J: TRBJ2-1; size: NA; DNA: TGTGCCAGCAACCCAAGGGAGCGGGGGTACAATGAGCAGTTCTTC; CDR3: CASNPRERGYNEQFF
D: NA; V: TRBV6-5; J: TRBJ2-7; size: NA; DNA: TGTGCCAGCAGTTACTCGAGACGTAGCTCCTACGAGCAGTACTTC; CDR3: CASSYSRRSSYEQYF
D: NA; V: TRBV10-2; J: TRBJ1-1; size: NA; DNA: TGCGCCACGGGGGGGGCGGCGGGGTTCGCTGAAGCTTTCTTT; CDR3: CATGGAAGFAEAFF
D: NA; V: TRBV7-6; J: TRBJ1-1; size: NA; DNA: TGTGCCGGAAACCTTATGGACAGTATCATGAACACTGAAGCTTTCTTT; CDR3: CAGNLMDSIMNTEAFF
D: TRBD2; V: TRBV19; J: TRBJ2-7; size: few; DNA: TGTGCCAGTAGTATTGGTAGCGGGACGTGGGGCTCCTACGAGCAGTACTTC; CDR3: CASSIGSGTWGSYEQYF
D: TRBD2; V: TRBV10-1; J: TRBJ2-3; size: few; DNA: TGCGCCAGCAGTGAGTCAGGCGGGAGGGCCCGAGATACGCAGTATTTT; CDR3: CASSESGGRARDTQYF
D: TRBD1; V: TRBV7-8; J: TRBJ1-5; size: NA; DNA: TGTGCCAGCAGCTTGCTAACGTGGACAGGGGATAGCAATCAGCCCCAGCATTTT; CDR3: CASSLLTWTGDSNQPQHF
D: NA; V: TRBV4-2; J: TRBJ1-1; size: NA; DNA: TGTGCCAGCACACTTCAAAGCGGCTTGAACACTGAAGCTTTCTTT; CDR3: CASTLQSGLNTEAFF
D: NA; V: TRBV7-6; J: TRBJ2-2; size: NA; DNA: TGTGCCAGCAGCTTAATAGGGGGTGACACCGGGGAGCTGTTTTTT; CDR3: CASSLIGGDTGELFF
D: TRBD1; V: TRBV7-3; J: TRBJ2-1; size: NA; DNA: TGTGCCAGCAGCCCTGGGACAGCTTACAATGAGCAGTTCTTC; CDR3: CASSPGTAYNEQFF
D: NA; V: TRBV7-3; J: TRBJ2-2; size: once; DNA: TGTGCCAGCAGCTCAGAGGGGGGGGCGCTCACCGGGGAGCTGTTTTTT; CDR3: CASSSEGGALTGELFF
D: TRBD1; V: TRBV7-2; J: TRBJ1-6; size: NA; DNA: TGTGCCAGCAGCTTATCCCCCGACAGGGGGTCTTCGCCCCTCCACTTT; CDR3: CASSLSPDRGSSPLHF
D: NA; V: TRBV28; J: TRBJ2-1; size: NA; DNA: TGTGCCAGCAGGTACAGGAGCCTCAACAATGAGCAGTTCTTC; CDR3: CASRYRSLNNEQFF
D: NA; V: TRBV28; J: TRBJ2-7; size: NA; DNA: TGTGCCACCAATCCTCAGGGAAGCTCCTACGAGCAGTACTTC; CDR3: CATNPQGSSYEQYF
D: TRBD2; V: TRBV6-1; J: TRBJ2-5; size: once; DNA: TGTGCCAGCAGCTGGACTAGTATGAGGGAGACCCAGTACTTC; CDR3: CASSWTSMRETQYF
D: TRBD1; V: TRBV7-9; J: TRBJ2-5; size: NA; DNA: TGTGCCAGCAGCTCGTTAACAGGGGGCCAGGAGACCCAGTACTTC; CDR3: CASSSLTGGQETQYF
D: NA; V: TRBV11-2; J: TRBJ2-2; size: NA; DNA: TGTGCCAGCAGCTTAGAGGGGGGATGGAACACCGGGGAGCTGTTTTTT; CDR3: CASSLEGGWNTGELFF
D: TRBD2; V: TRBV28; J: TRBJ2-2; size: few; DNA: TGTGCCAGCATGGGCCCCCGGGGGACTAGCGGGAGGAAGCTGTTTTTT; CDR3: CASMGPRGTSGRKLFF
D: TRBD2; V: TRBV7-2; J: TRBJ2-1; size: NA; DNA: TGTGCCAGCAGCCGAAGCGGGGGGGTCTACAATGAGCAGTTCTTC; CDR3: CASSRSGGVYNEQFF
D: TRBD1; V: TRBV6-5; J: TRBJ1-1; size: few; DNA: TGTGCCAGCAGTTATGGAGACAGGGGGATCAACACTGAAGCTTTCTTT; CDR3: CASSYGDRGINTEAFF
D: NA; V: TRBV11-2; J: TRBJ1-3; size: NA; DNA: TGTGCCAGCAGCCCGCGAGACAGTAGCTCTGGAAACACCATATATTTT; CDR3: CASSPRDSSSGNTIYF
D: TRBD2; V: TRBV15; J: TRBJ2-3; size: NA; DNA: TGTGCCACCAGTAGGGGACTAGCGGGAGAACGGGATACGCAGTATTTT; CDR3: CATSRGLAGERDTQYF
D: TRBD1; V: TRBV5-6; J: TRBJ2-6; size: few; DNA: TGTGCCAGCAGCCGACAGGGCTCTGGGGCCAACGTCCTGACTTTC; CDR3: CASSRQGSGANVLTF
D: TRBD2; V: TRBV30; J: TRBJ2-7; size: NA; DNA: TGTGCCTGGAGCGCAGGACTAGACTACGAGCAGTACTTC; CDR3: CAWSAGLDYEQYF
D: TRBD2; V: TRBV7-2; J: TRBJ2-7; size: once; DNA: TGTGCCAGCAGCCCAGGACTAGCGGACCACTACGAGCAGTACTTC; CDR3: CASSPGLADHYEQYF
D: NA; V: TRBV6-5; J: TRBJ2-7; size: NA; DNA: TGTGCCAGCATGGTAACAGGGACAAGGGGCGAGCAGTACTTC; CDR3: CASMVTGTRGEQYF
D: NA; V: TRBV9; J: TRBJ2-2; size: NA; DNA: TGTGCCAGCAGCGTACCGGAGGGGAACACCGGGGAGCTGTTTTTT; CDR3: CASSVPEGNTGELFF
D: NA; V: TRBV7-9; J: TRBJ2-3; size: NA; DNA: TGTGCCAGCAGCTTAGCGGCAGGGAGCACAGATACGCAGTATTTT; CDR3: CASSLAAGSTDTQYF
D: TRBD1; V: TRBV7-2; J: TRBJ2-7; size: NA; DNA: TGTGCCAGCAGCTTAGACGGGCAGGGGGTAGTCGAGCAGTACTTC; CDR3: CASSLDGQGVVEQYF
D: NA; V: TRBV4-3; J: TRBJ2-2; size: NA; DNA: TGCGCCAGCAGCCAAGGGGGGGGGCTAGCACGCACCGGGGAGCTGTTTTTT; CDR3: CASSQGGGLARTGELFF
D: TRBD2; V: TRBV5-1; J: TRBJ2-1; size: NA; DNA: TGCGCCAGCAGCTCGCGGGGGTACAATGAGCAGTTCTTC; CDR3: CASSSRGYNEQFF
D: TRBD1; V: TRBV7-3; J: TRBJ1-1; size: NA; DNA: TGTGCCAGCAGCTTTTCGGAGGGGGCGACTGAAGCTTTCTTT; CDR3: CASSFSEGATEAFF
D: NA; V: TRBV5-1; J: TRBJ2-2; size: NA; DNA: TGCGCCAGCAGCTTGGGGCAGACCGGGGAGCTGTTTTTT; CDR3: CASSLGQTGELFF
D: TRBD1; V: TRBV28; J: TRBJ2-3; size: NA; DNA: TGTGCCAGCAGTATTGACAGGGGCACAGATACGCAGTATTTT; CDR3: CASSIDRGTDTQYF
D: NA; V: TRBV19; J: TRBJ2-7; size: NA; DNA: TGTGCCAGTTCAGGGATTGCCTACGAGCAGTACTTC; CDR3: CASSGIAYEQYF
D: TRBD1; V: TRBV7-9; J: TRBJ2-7; size: NA; DNA: TGTGCCAGCAGCTTAGCGTCGTTCCAGACAGGGGTCAGCTACGAGCAGTACTTC; CDR3: CASSLASFQTGVSYEQYF
D: TRBD1; V: TRBV19; J: TRBJ1-2; size: NA; DNA: TGTGCCAGTAGGACAGGGATGAGGGGGGACTATGGCTACACCTTC; CDR3: CASRTGMRGDYGYTF
D: NA; V: TRBV19; J: TRBJ2-3; size: NA; DNA: TGTGCCAGTAGTTTTACAGGGAGCCGGCCCCGTACGCAGTATTTT; CDR3: CASSFTGSRPRTQYF
D: NA; V: TRBV29-1; J: TRBJ2-4; size: few; DNA: TGCAGCGTTAACCCCATGAGGGTGGTGAACATTCAGTACTTC; CDR3: CSVNPMRVVNIQYF